The 20 T cell receptor beta chains below come from one sample, sequenced in a study of T cell responses to AZD1222 COVID-19 vaccine. The assay was immunoSEQ multiplex PCR, and TCRdb's table has in-frame clones only and misses some. This table holds 100,000 to 150,000 clones, roughly 93% found once. The specimen comprised peripheral blood, sampled on day 0 of AZD1222 vaccination. The source is an adult in good health.

The table lists this clone with a count of one. The rearrangement links TRBV12-3 or TRBV12-4 to TRBJ1-1; the D is unclear. V lost 6 bases to trimming and J lost 3 bases, with 5 bases between them. This CDR3 spans 11 amino acids. DNA of the CDR3: TGTGCCAGCAGGATAGACACTGAAGCTTTCTTT. This codes for CASRIDTEAFF.

This clone showed up just once. The chain combines TRBV6-5 with TRBJ1-1; 10 positions match TRBD1. Unmatched junction bases numbered 7, after V lost 6 bases and J lost 12 bases. The CDR3 runs 12 residues. Per germline, CDR1 MNHEY and CDR2 SVGAGI. The CDR3: CASRGRDRGTFF. The CDR3 nucleotides are TGTGCCAGCAGGGGGAGGGACAGGGGAACTTTCTTT.

The chain links TRBV11-2 to TRBJ1-6, with TRBD1 matching 7 bases. This CDR3 contains 20 residues. Germline V CDR1 and CDR2: SGHAT, FQNNGV. Unmatched junction bases numbered 15, after V lost 0 bases and J lost 4 bases. The CDR3 region has the DNA TGTGCCAGCAGCTTAGATGGGCCCCGACAGGGAGGTCTTTATAATTCACCCCTCCACTTT. It translates to CASSLDGPRQGGLYNSPLHF.

The rearrangement joins TRBV24-1 to TRBJ2-3; 8 positions match TRBD2. Looked up from germline, CDR1 is KGHDR and CDR2 is SFDVKD. This CDR3 region has 15 residues. Losses at the gene ends were 8 bases for V and 4 bases for J; bases not matched to a gene: 10. The CDR3 here is CATTRSGSGSDTQYF. The DNA for the CDR3 is TGTGCCACCACTCGGAGCGGGAGCGGATCAGATACGCAGTATTTT.

This chain links TRBV15 with TRBJ1-3; D unresolved. Trimming stripped 1 base from V and 8 bases from J, with 9 bases between. Germline V gene sequence: CDR1 LNHNV, CDR2 YYDKDF (reference sequence). CDR3 length: 13 amino acids. DNA for the CDR3: TGTGCCACCAGCAGAGGGTTCGGGGACACCATATATTTT. It translates to CATSRGFGDTIYF.

This clone appeared a single time. The rearrangement joins TRBV5-1 to TRBJ1-6; 8 bases match TRBD1. J was trimmed by 7 bases and V by 6 bases; bases with no gene match: 6. This CDR3 comprises 14 residues. Germline CDR1 and CDR2: SGHRS and YFSETQ. CDR3 in amino acids: CASTGGLGNSPLHF. CDR3 DNA: TGCGCCAGCACAGGGGGCCTGGGGAATTCACCCCTCCACTTT.

The CDR3 loop is CGAGTRGDSPLHF. In nucleotides, the CDR3 is TGTGGGGCTGGGACTCGAGGGGATTCACCCCTCCACTTT. The chain recombines TRBV19 with TRBJ1-6; possibly TRBD1 for D (5 bases). CDR1 is LNHDA and CDR2 is SQIVND in the germline V gene (reference sequence). The CDR3 has 13 residues.

This chain links TRBV11-2 with TRBJ2-7, with 8 positions matching TRBD1. This CDR3 has 14 amino acids. CDR1 is SGHAT, CDR2 FQNNGV, per germline. V lost 3 bases to trimming and J lost 2 bases; unmatched junction nucleotides: 3. CDR3 protein: CASSFRTGPYEQYF. DNA for the CDR3: TGTGCCAGCAGCTTCCGGACAGGGCCCTACGAGCAGTACTTC.

V usage is TRBV9 and J usage is TRBJ2-1; D not certain. The CDR3 consists of 13 residues. Germline V gives CDR1 SGDLS, CDR2 YYNGEE. V dropped 4 bases and J dropped 6 bases, with 11 bases sitting between them. CDR3 protein: CASSPLNVNEQFF. CDR3 bases: TGTGCCAGCAGCCCGTTAAACGTCAATGAGCAGTTCTTC.

The chain links TRBV20-1 to TRBJ2-4; D unresolved. Deletions cut 3 bases from V and 0 bases from J, with 9 bases between. CDR1 and CDR2 from the germline V gene are DFQATT and SNEGSKA (reference sequence). The CDR3 covers 14 residues. CDR3 loop: CSASRLLAKNIQYF. CDR3 DNA sequence: TGCAGTGCTAGTCGGCTGCTAGCCAAAAACATTCAGTACTTC.

The chain is built from TRBV4-1 and TRBJ1-6, with D possibly being TRBD1 (5 bases). Germline V gene sequence: CDR1 MGHRA, CDR2 YSYEKL. The CDR3 runs to 19 residues. V was shortened by 1 base and J by 10 bases, with 26 bases between the two germline ends. This CDR3 is CASSQAIPGLSMDNSPLHF. CDR3 nucleotide sequence: TGCGCCAGCAGCCAAGCAATCCCCGGGCTATCAATGGACAACTCACCCCTCCACTTT.

This chain uses TRBV2 with TRBJ1-5; TRBD1 matches 9 bases. Germline-derived CDR1 and CDR2 are SNHLY and FYNNEI. This CDR3 is 15 amino acids long. V lost 6 bases to trimming and J lost 7 bases; unmatched junction nucleotides: 10. CDR3 DNA sequence: TGTGCCAGCAGAGACGGGACAGGGTTTAAGCAGCCCCAGCATTTT. Protein: CASRDGTGFKQPQHF.

The CDR3 DNA sequence: TGTGCCAGTAGTCCCCGGACAGAAGCTAACTATGGCTACACCTTC. It translates to CASSPRTEANYGYTF. The V and J genes are TRBV19 and TRBJ1-2; D is possibly TRBD1 (6 bases). Germline V lookup: CDR1 LNHDA, CDR2 SQIVND (reference sequence). V lost 5 bases, J lost 0 bases, and 13 bases lay in between. The CDR3 sequence is 15 residues long.

The V call is TRBV29-1, the J call TRBJ1-2; TRBD1 matches at 10 bases. This CDR3 spans 13 amino acids. Per germline, CDR1 SQVTM and CDR2 ANQGSEA. The CDR3 DNA sequence: TGCAGTGGCTGGGGGACAGGGGTCGGTGGCTACACCTTC. Translating gives CSGWGTGVGGYTF.

The gene calls are TRBV30 and TRBJ1-2, with a possible D match to TRBD1 (6 bases). CDR3 length equals 14 residues. Trimming cost V 5 bases and J 8 bases, with 21 bases left between them. CDR1 is GTSNPN and CDR2 is SVGIG in the germline V gene (reference sequence). The CDR3 DNA is TGTGCCTGGGAGGCACGGGGGGCTTTCTTCGGCTACACCTTC. Its translation is CAWEARGAFFGYTF. Full variable domain (missing parts from reference TRBV30 and TRBJ1-2): SQTIHQWPATLVQPVGSPLSLECTVEGTSNPNLYWYRQAAGRGLQLLFYSVGIGQISSEVPQNLSASRPQDRQFILSSKKLLLSDSGFYLCAWEARGAFFGYTFGSGTRLTVV.

The chain couples TRBV15 to TRBJ1-2; weak D call: TRBD1 (6 bases). The CDR3 totals 15 residues. The germline V gene has CDR1 LNHNV and CDR2 YYDKDF (reference sequence). Trimming stripped 3 bases from V and 6 bases from J, with 17 bases between. The CDR3 DNA follows: TGTGCCACCAGCAGGGAAACCGGGACACATAATGGCTACACCTTC. Translation gives CATSRETGTHNGYTF.

V and J are TRBV29-1 and TRBJ1-2; D is perhaps TRBD1 (6 bases). With 4 bases removed from V and 7 bases from J, the gap between germline ends came to 10 bases. Germline V gene data show CDR1 as SQVTM and CDR2 as ANQGSEA. The CDR3 covers 11 residues. CDR3 sequence reads: CSVAGTSGYTF. In nucleotides, the CDR3 is TGCAGCGTTGCTGGGACAAGTGGCTACACCTTC.

The chain links TRBV5-5 to TRBJ1-4; possible D gene TRBD1, 5 bases. The germline gives CDR1 SGHKS, CDR2 YYEKEE (reference sequence). The CDR3 spans 18 residues. Trimming removed 4 bases from V and 3 bases from J, with 22 bases in between. For the CDR3, the DNA is TGTGCCAGCAGCGTACGGGCAGCCTATGGGGGAGCTAATGAAAAACTGTTTTTT. The encoded protein is CASSVRAAYGGANEKLFF.

The chain employs TRBV5-3 and TRBJ2-7, with D possibly matching TRBD2 (6 bases). TRBV5-3 is an ORF, and what it does is uncertain. CDR3 length equals 14 residues. V gave up 4 bases and J gave up 3 bases, with 14 bases separating them. In nucleotides, the CDR3 is TGTGCCAGAAGCAAGGGACTGGGGCTCTACGAGCAGTACTTC. Translating gives CARSKGLGLYEQYF.

The chain uses TRBV7-8 and TRBJ2-1; tentatively, D is TRBD1 or TRBD2 (5 bases each). The CDR3 spans 17 residues. V lost 6 bases to trimming and J lost 0 bases, with 18 bases between them. Germline CDR1 and CDR2: SGHVS and FQNEAQ. Here the CDR3 reads CASSFDGDQGSYNEQFF. The CDR3 bases are TGTGCCAGCAGTTTTGACGGGGACCAAGGCTCCTACAATGAGCAGTTCTTC.